This is a list of T cell receptor beta chains from one sample in a study of technical replicates of blood from several donors. Measured with immunoSEQ multiplex PCR; TCRdb has only the in-frame clones, and not every one. The sample consists of tens of thousands of clones, around 97% of them appearing once. Material for sequencing was T cells isolated from PBMCs. These receptors all stem from a human donor in good health. The CDR3 runs from the conserved cysteine through the conserved F or W. D genes are given only for firm matches. Clone size is stated in some rows and not others, as once, few, many or a class when expanded.

V: TRBV2; size: NA; D: NA; J: TRBJ1-4; DNA: TGTGCCACCTCAGGGAATACTAATGAAAAACTGTTTTTT; CDR3: CATSGNTNEKLFF
V: TRBV30; size: NA; D: NA; J: TRBJ2-7; DNA: TGTGCCTGGAATGACTACGGACGGGACAACTACGAGCAGTACTTC; CDR3: CAWNDYGRDNYEQYF
V: TRBV4-1; size: NA; D: TRBD1; J: TRBJ2-7; DNA: TGCGCCAGCAGCCAAGTACAGGGGGGCGAGCAGTACTTC; CDR3: CASSQVQGGEQYF
V: TRBV5-1; size: NA; D: NA; J: TRBJ2-7; DNA: TGCGCCAGCAGCCCCCAGGGTGGGTACGAGCAGTACTTC; CDR3: CASSPQGGYEQYF
V: TRBV7-9; size: NA; D: TRBD2; J: TRBJ2-2; DNA: TGTGCCAGCAGTTCCCGACTAGCAGGCACCGGGGAGCTGTTTTTT; CDR3: CASSSRLAGTGELFF
V: TRBV28; size: NA; D: TRBD2; J: TRBJ2-1; DNA: TGTGCCAGCGGTAATAGCGGGAGCGTTAATGAGCAGTTCTTC; CDR3: CASGNSGSVNEQFF
V: TRBV10-3; size: NA; D: TRBD1; J: TRBJ1-2; DNA: TGTGCCATCATAGGACAGGGGTCGAGGGGCTACACCTTC; CDR3: CAIIGQGSRGYTF
V: TRBV10-1; size: NA; D: TRBD2; J: TRBJ2-7; DNA: TGCGCCAGCAGTCAGGCGGGAGCATACGAGCAGTACTTC; CDR3: CASSQAGAYEQYF
V: TRBV18; size: NA; D: NA; J: TRBJ1-2; DNA: TGTGCCAGCTCTCTAGGTACCAACTATGGCTACACCTTC; CDR3: CASSLGTNYGYTF
V: TRBV4-1; size: NA; D: NA; J: TRBJ2-2; DNA: TGCGCCAGCAGCCTCTCAGGTGGAAACACCGGGGAGCTGTTTTTT; CDR3: CASSLSGGNTGELFF
V: TRBV28; size: NA; D: TRBD2; J: TRBJ2-3; DNA: TGTGCCAGCAGTTTCCCCACCTTGGTGGCGGGAGGGACAGATACGCAGTATTTT; CDR3: CASSFPTLVAGGTDTQYF
V: TRBV5-1; size: NA; D: TRBD2; J: TRBJ2-3; DNA: TGCGCCAGCAGCTCCCCTAGCGGGAGCACAGATACGCAGTATTTT; CDR3: CASSSPSGSTDTQYF
V: TRBV19; size: once; D: TRBD1; J: TRBJ1-2; DNA: TGTGCCAGTAGTACAGGGACAGTGGTCGATGGCTACACCTTC; CDR3: CASSTGTVVDGYTF
V: TRBV15; size: NA; D: TRBD1; J: TRBJ1-1; DNA: TGTGCCACCAGCAGAGACAGGGGGTCGATCACTGAAGCTTTCTTT; CDR3: CATSRDRGSITEAFF
V: TRBV6-1; size: NA; D: NA; J: TRBJ2-3; DNA: TGTGCCAGCAGACGACAGCTCACAGATACGCAGTATTTT; CDR3: CASRRQLTDTQYF
V: TRBV28; size: NA; D: NA; J: TRBJ1-4; DNA: TGTGCCAGCAGGCCACCGGGACTTCTATATGAAAAACTGTTTTTT; CDR3: CASRPPGLLYEKLFF
V: TRBV11-2; size: NA; D: TRBD1; J: TRBJ1-1; DNA: TGTGCCAGCACCCTCGGACAGGGGGGTAAGAACACTGAAGCTTTCTTT; CDR3: CASTLGQGGKNTEAFF
V: TRBV5-6; size: NA; D: NA; J: TRBJ1-2; DNA: TGTGCCAGCAGCTTGGGAGGGATCGGCTACACCTTC; CDR3: CASSLGGIGYTF
V: TRBV5-1; size: NA; D: TRBD1; J: TRBJ2-7; DNA: TGCGCCAGCAGCTCCTGGACAGGGTCTCCCTACGAGCAGTACTTC; CDR3: CASSSWTGSPYEQYF
V: TRBV6-6; size: NA; D: NA; J: TRBJ2-5; DNA: TGTGCCAGCAGTTACTCCCCAGGGTCGGGAGAGACCCAGTACTTC; CDR3: CASSYSPGSGETQYF
V: TRBV4-1; size: NA; D: TRBD1; J: TRBJ2-7; DNA: TGCGCCAGCAGCCACCATTTACCGACAGGGGACTCCTACGAGCAGTACTTC; CDR3: CASSHHLPTGDSYEQYF
V: TRBV11-2; size: NA; D: TRBD2; J: TRBJ2-7; DNA: TGTGCCAGCAGCTTAGGTAGCGGGACTATCCACGAGCAGTACTTC; CDR3: CASSLGSGTIHEQYF
V: TRBV6-5; size: NA; D: TRBD1; J: TRBJ1-1; DNA: TGTGCCAGCAGTTATGACAGGGGGCTTGCTTTCTTT; CDR3: CASSYDRGLAFF
V: TRBV2; size: NA; D: TRBD1; J: TRBJ1-2; DNA: TGTGCCAGCAGTGACCTGGGGACAGGGAACTATGGCTACACCTTC; CDR3: CASSDLGTGNYGYTF
V: TRBV5-4; size: NA; D: NA; J: TRBJ2-1; DNA: TGTGCCAGCAGCTTGGGAGGTCGCGGGAAGGCATACAATGAGCAGTTCTTC; CDR3: CASSLGGRGKAYNEQFF
V: TRBV28; size: once; D: NA; J: TRBJ1-1; DNA: TGTGCCAGCAGTTATTCGCGGGGAGAAGCTTTCTTT; CDR3: CASSYSRGEAFF
V: TRBV6-5; size: NA; D: NA; J: TRBJ1-2; DNA: TGTGCCAGCAGTCCGGCGGGGGCGATAGACTATGGCTACACCTTC; CDR3: CASSPAGAIDYGYTF
V: TRBV6-1; size: NA; D: NA; J: TRBJ1-1; DNA: TGTGCCAGCAGGTTAGATATGAACACTGAAGCTTTCTTT; CDR3: CASRLDMNTEAFF
V: TRBV28; size: NA; D: NA; J: TRBJ1-2; DNA: TGTGCCAGCAGTTTTTACCGGGGAATCGGCTACACCTTC; CDR3: CASSFYRGIGYTF
V: TRBV9; size: NA; D: NA; J: TRBJ2-2; DNA: TGTGCCAGCAGCCGCAGAGGTGGGGAGCTGTTTTTT; CDR3: CASSRRGGELFF
V: TRBV11-1; size: NA; D: NA; J: TRBJ2-1; DNA: TGTGCCAGCAGCTTAGCGGGGCAGCCAAACAATGAGCAGTTCTTC; CDR3: CASSLAGQPNNEQFF
V: TRBV9; size: NA; D: TRBD1; J: TRBJ2-3; DNA: TGTGCCAGCAGCCCGACAGGGAACCCCGCGGCAGATACGCAGTATTTT; CDR3: CASSPTGNPAADTQYF
V: TRBV11-1; size: NA; D: TRBD2; J: TRBJ2-3; DNA: TGTGCCAGCAGCTTACATGGACTAGCGGGGGGCACAGATACGCAGTATTTT; CDR3: CASSLHGLAGGTDTQYF
V: TRBV27; size: NA; D: NA; J: TRBJ1-2; DNA: TGTGCCAGCAGTACCTCACAGGGTTGGCCTGGCTACACCTTC; CDR3: CASSTSQGWPGYTF
V: TRBV28; size: NA; D: NA; J: TRBJ2-1; DNA: TGTGCCAGCAGTTTGGGCGAGTGGTTCTATGTTGAGCAGTTCTTC; CDR3: CASSLGEWFYVEQFF
V: TRBV7-2; size: NA; D: NA; J: TRBJ2-7; DNA: TGTGCCAGCAGTCCTAGCTCCTACGAGCAGTACTTC; CDR3: CASSPSSYEQYF
V: TRBV29-1; size: NA; D: TRBD2; J: TRBJ2-5; DNA: TGCAGCTTAAGCGGGACTAGGTCCTCTGGGACCCAGTACTTC; CDR3: CSLSGTRSSGTQYF
V: TRBV4-1; size: NA; D: NA; J: TRBJ1-2; DNA: TGCGCCAGCAGCCAAGATCTTACAGCCGGATACTATGGCTACACCTTC; CDR3: CASSQDLTAGYYGYTF
V: TRBV6-5; size: NA; D: NA; J: TRBJ1-2; DNA: TGTGCCAGCAGTGAGACAGGTCGTCTCTTTGGTTACACCTTC; CDR3: CASSETGRLFGYTF
V: TRBV30; size: NA; D: NA; J: TRBJ1-1; DNA: TGTGCCTGGAGTCCCATACGAACACATGAAGCTTTCTTT; CDR3: CAWSPIRTHEAFF
V: TRBV6-6; size: NA; D: NA; J: TRBJ1-1; DNA: TGTGCCAGCAGCTACTCGGAGGGGAACACTGAAGCTTTCTTT; CDR3: CASSYSEGNTEAFF
V: TRBV2; size: NA; D: NA; J: TRBJ2-1; DNA: TGTGCCAGCAGTGCAACAGGAGAGCAGTTCTTC; CDR3: CASSATGEQFF
V: TRBV11-2; size: NA; D: TRBD1; J: TRBJ2-7; DNA: TGTGCCAGCAGCTTAGGAGGGACAGGCGACTACGAGCAGTACTTC; CDR3: CASSLGGTGDYEQYF
V: TRBV15; size: NA; D: NA; J: TRBJ2-7; DNA: TGTGCCACCAGCAGAGTTCGGGGTTCCTACGAGCAGTACTTC; CDR3: CATSRVRGSYEQYF
V: TRBV28; size: NA; D: NA; J: TRBJ2-7; DNA: TGTGCCAGCAGTTTATGGTCCAGCGGCTCCTACGAGCAGTACTTC; CDR3: CASSLWSSGSYEQYF
V: TRBV15; size: once; D: NA; J: TRBJ1-4; DNA: TGTGCCACCAGCTTACAGGCGGGAGTGACTAATGAAAAACTGTTTTTT; CDR3: CATSLQAGVTNEKLFF
V: TRBV28; size: NA; D: TRBD1; J: TRBJ1-2; DNA: TGTGCCAGCAGTATCGGACAGGGGATCAGATATGGCTACACCTTC; CDR3: CASSIGQGIRYGYTF
V: TRBV5-1; size: NA; D: NA; J: TRBJ1-1; DNA: TGCGCCAGCAGCGTACTACAGGGAACGGCGAACACTGAAGCTTTCTTT; CDR3: CASSVLQGTANTEAFF
V: TRBV25-1; size: NA; D: TRBD2; J: TRBJ2-7; DNA: TGTGCCAGCAGTCTTCCTAGCGGCTACGAGCAGTACTTC; CDR3: CASSLPSGYEQYF
V: TRBV6-5; size: NA; D: NA; J: TRBJ2-5; DNA: TGTGCCAGCACCAAGGACAGACAAGAGACCCAGTACTTC; CDR3: CASTKDRQETQYF
V: TRBV12-2; size: NA; D: NA; J: TRBJ1-2; DNA: TGTGCCGGGGGGCCCAACTATGGCTACACCTTC; CDR3: CAGGPNYGYTF